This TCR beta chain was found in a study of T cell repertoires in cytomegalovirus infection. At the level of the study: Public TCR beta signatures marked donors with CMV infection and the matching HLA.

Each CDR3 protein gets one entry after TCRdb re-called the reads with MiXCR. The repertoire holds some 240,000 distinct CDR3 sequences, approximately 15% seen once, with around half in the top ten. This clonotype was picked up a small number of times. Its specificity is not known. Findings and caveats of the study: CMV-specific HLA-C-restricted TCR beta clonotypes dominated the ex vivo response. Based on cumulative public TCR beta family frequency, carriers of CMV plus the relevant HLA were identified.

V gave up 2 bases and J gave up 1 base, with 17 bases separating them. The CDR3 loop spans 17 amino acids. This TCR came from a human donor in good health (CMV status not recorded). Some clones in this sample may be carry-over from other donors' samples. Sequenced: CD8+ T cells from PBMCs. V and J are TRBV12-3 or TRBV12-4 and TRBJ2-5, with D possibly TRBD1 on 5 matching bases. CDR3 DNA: TGTGCCAGCAGTTTATACGCCGGCAGACAGAGCCAAGAGACCCAGTACTTC. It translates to CASSLYAGRQSQETQYF.